This TCR beta chain was profiled in a study of blood T cells in healthy people across ages. This CDR3 comprises 18 residues. The germline CDR1 and CDR2 sequences are MGHRA and YSYEKL. Findings and caveats of the study: Age brought a roughly linear fall in TCR beta diversity measured per million T cells. Because donor CMV status was unknown, expanded clonotype changes were possibly confounded.

A second PCR, run for about 7 to 11 cycles, used a sample-barcoded 5' primer plus a J-beta primer mix. Each CDR3 protein is one row after TCRdb ran MiXCR on the 5' RACE reads. This sample has almost 300,000 distinct CDR3 sequences; 27% occur once, and the top ten carry about 30%. With respect to this clonotype: As yet, its antigen is unknown. The junction departs from the called germline gene at one end, perhaps through a read error.

This chain uses TRBV4-1 with TRBJ2-2; a weak D match, TRBD2 (6 bases). The TCR originated in a woman aged 70-85 years in good health. The specimen sequenced was blood. CDR3 sequence (DNA): TGCGCCAGCAGCCCGCGAATTCCCGCTGGGGGGAACGCCGGGGAGCTGTTTTTT. Amino acid sequence: CASSPRIPAGGNAGELFF.